Given below is one TCR beta chain in context. The sample is drawn from a study of blood T cell repertoires in COVID-19. In the study overall: Spain, Italy and the United States supplied samples that represented acute and convalescent COVID-19. PBMCs, B-cell-depleted T cells, or T cells provided the cDNA or gDNA that made up the material.

Germline assignment: CDR1 MNHNY and CDR2 SVGAGI (reference sequence). This CDR3 has 12 amino acids. Deletions cut 5 bases from V and 4 bases from J, with 8 bases between. Original handling: Reference gene primers were amplified, and this amplification served to estimate nucleated cell counts. Measured with immunoSEQ multiplex PCR; TCRdb has only the in-frame clones, and not every one. Clonal size and the V and J genes are those of that table, whereas D and trimming came from the DNA. Of roughly 240,000 clones listed, 70% to 85% are singletons. Sequenced material: peripheral blood. This chain uses TRBV6-6 with TRBJ1-1, with D possibly being TRBD1 (5 bases). This TCR was recovered from a woman aged 80 or older with acute or convalescent COVID-19. The CDR3 spells CASSRRGTEAFF. The CDR3, as DNA: TGTGCCAGCAGTCGTAGGGGCACTGAAGCTTTCTTT.